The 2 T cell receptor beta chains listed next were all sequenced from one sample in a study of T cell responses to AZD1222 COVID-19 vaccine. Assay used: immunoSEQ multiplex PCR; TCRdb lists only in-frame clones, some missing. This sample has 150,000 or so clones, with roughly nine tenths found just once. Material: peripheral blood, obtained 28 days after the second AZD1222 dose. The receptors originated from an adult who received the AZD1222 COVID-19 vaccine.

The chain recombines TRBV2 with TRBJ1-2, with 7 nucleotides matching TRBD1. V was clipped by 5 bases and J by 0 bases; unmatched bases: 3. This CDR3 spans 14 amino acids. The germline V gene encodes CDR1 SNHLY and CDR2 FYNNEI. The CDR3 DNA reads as TGTGCCAGCAGTCGGGACAGTTCTAACTATGGCTACACCTTC. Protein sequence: CASSRDSSNYGYTF. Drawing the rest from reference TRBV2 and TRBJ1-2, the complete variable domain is EPEVTQTPSHQVTQMGQEVILRCVPISNHLYFYWYRQILGQKVEFLVSFYNNEISEKSEIFDDQFSVERPDGSNFTLKIRSTKLEDSAMYFCASSRDSSNYGYTFGSGTRLTVV.

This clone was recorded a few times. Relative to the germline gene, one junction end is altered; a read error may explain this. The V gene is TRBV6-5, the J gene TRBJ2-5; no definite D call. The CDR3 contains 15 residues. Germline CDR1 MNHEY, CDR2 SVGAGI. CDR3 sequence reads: CASSRASGSEEAQYF. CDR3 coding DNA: TGTGCCAGCAGTAGGGCTTCGGGTTCAGAAGAGGCCCAGTACTTC.